This TCR beta chain was documented in a study of control samples from healthy donors and cancer patients (dated by TCRdb to the early 2020s). Library prep was done by the immunoSEQ multiplex PCR assay. The clones in this table, taken by TCRdb from immuneACCESS, are in-frame only. Not every clone is retained; where verified, under half of the shortfall comes from an unresolved V gene, and the cause of the rest is unknown. The sample table holds about 410,000 clones, of which 75% to 95% were seen once. The ten most abundant clones make up 5% to 8% of the sample. Spanning cysteine to phenylalanine, the CDR3 consists of 15 amino acids. Of the read, only the CDR3 DNA is kept; its 45 bases are in frame from base 1. The germline V gene (reference sequence) yields LNHNV for CDR1 and YYDKDF for CDR2. V loses 0 bases at its end and J loses 7 bases; junction bases beyond the gene matches: 7. Worth noting for this clone: Its target antigen remains unknown. Base qualities are not recorded, but no much larger clone differs from it by a single base.

This receptor was obtained from a man in his forties with head and neck cancer. The rearranged chain carries TRBV15 and TRBJ2-3, with 7 central nucleotides matching TRBD2. Sequencing was carried out using PBMCs. The encoded CDR3 is CATSRDLTSRNTQYF. The bases are TGTGCCACCAGCAGAGATCTGACTAGCCGAAATACGCAGTATTTT.